This T cell receptor beta chain was identified during a study of cytomegalovirus exposure and HLA in healthy donors. This clone was observed a handful of times. Vbeta (60) and Jbeta (13) primers were used in the PCR. Generated by immunoSEQ multiplex PCR, the TCRdb table keeps only in-frame clones and is missing some. The table shows around 130,000 clones, with 66% occurring only once. The sequenced sample was PBMCs. The sequence was collected from a man between 18 and 29 years old in good health and CMV-seronegative.

The CDR3 bases are TGTGCCTGGAGACAGGGGGTAAACACCATATATTTT. Translation gives CAWRQGVNTIYF. This sequence joins TRBV30 and TRBJ1-3; the match to TRBD1 covers 8 bases. Germline V gene data show CDR1 as GTSNPN and CDR2 as SVGIG (reference sequence). The length of the CDR3 is 12 residues. Trimming removed 3 bases from V and 6 bases from J; junction bases left unmatched: 1.